This TCR beta chain was obtained from a study of blood T cells in healthy people across ages. Study observations and caveats: A conclusive naive versus antigen-experienced comparison was prevented by the unsorted PBMCs. The study found TCR beta diversity correlated strongly with naive T cell percentage.

This clonotype was seen a handful of times. Its antigen is not identified. For the second PCR, which ran for 7 to 11 cycles, a sample-barcoded 5' primer and a J-beta primer mix were used. Samples each returned at least 2.5 million CDR3-containing paired-end reads. One entry per CDR3 protein results from TCRdb running MiXCR on the 5' RACE reads. The table includes about a million distinct CDR3 sequences, around two fifths detected once. Per-sample yields of isolated PBMCs were at least 7 million. The CDR3 has 14 residues. Germline V lookup: CDR1 LGHNA, CDR2 YNFKEQ. Trimming cost V 0 bases and J 2 bases, with 5 bases left between them.

The receptor was isolated from a man aged 18 to 29 in good health. The material sequenced was blood. V usage is TRBV4-2 and J usage is TRBJ1-3, with a possible D match to TRBD1 (5 bases). CDR3 nucleotides: TGTGCCAGCAGCCAAGACAGGGCTGGAAACACCATATATTTT. Protein: CASSQDRAGNTIYF.